The 2 T cell receptor beta chains in this list originate from one sample, sequenced in a study of Graves' ophthalmopathy and Graves' hyperthyroidism. TCR beta CDR3 amplification used RNA transcripts. The first round was an RT-PCR with HTBI primers, and the second round was a multiplex PCR. TCRdb reprocessed the multiplex PCR reads with MiXCR, giving one entry per CDR3 protein. The sample shows approximately 480,000 distinct CDR3 sequences, roughly 14% of them seen only once. Material: blood. The receptors shown here come from a woman aged 25 to 39 with Graves' ophthalmopathy.

A note on this clonotype: Likely a read error: the CDR3 ends without its conserved phenylalanine or tryptophan. The chain uses TRBV11-2 and TRBJ2-5; 8 bases map to TRBD2. Germline assignment: CDR1 SGHAT and CDR2 FQNNGV. This CDR3 comprises 15 residues. CDR3: CASSMSGGLQEPQYY. The CDR3 nucleotides are TGTGCCAGCAGCATGAGCGGGGGACTCCAAGAGCCCCAGTACTAC.

This clonotype was found a few times. The genes are TRBV30 and TRBJ2-1, with D hard to call. The CDR3 is 11 residues long. Germline V gene lookup returns CDR1 GTSNPN and CDR2 SVGIG (reference sequence). V lost 1 base and J 4 bases, leaving 2 bases between the germline ends. Written as DNA, the CDR3 is TGTGCCTGGAGTGCGTACAATGAGCAGTTCTTC. It codes for CAWSAYNEQFF. The full variable domain, rest sourced from reference TRBV30 and TRBJ2-1, is SQTIHQWPATLVQPVGSPLSLECTVEGTSNPNLYWYRQAAGRGLQLLFYSVGIGQISSEVPQNLSASRPQDRQFILSSKKLLLSDSGFYLCAWSAYNEQFFGPGTRLTVL.